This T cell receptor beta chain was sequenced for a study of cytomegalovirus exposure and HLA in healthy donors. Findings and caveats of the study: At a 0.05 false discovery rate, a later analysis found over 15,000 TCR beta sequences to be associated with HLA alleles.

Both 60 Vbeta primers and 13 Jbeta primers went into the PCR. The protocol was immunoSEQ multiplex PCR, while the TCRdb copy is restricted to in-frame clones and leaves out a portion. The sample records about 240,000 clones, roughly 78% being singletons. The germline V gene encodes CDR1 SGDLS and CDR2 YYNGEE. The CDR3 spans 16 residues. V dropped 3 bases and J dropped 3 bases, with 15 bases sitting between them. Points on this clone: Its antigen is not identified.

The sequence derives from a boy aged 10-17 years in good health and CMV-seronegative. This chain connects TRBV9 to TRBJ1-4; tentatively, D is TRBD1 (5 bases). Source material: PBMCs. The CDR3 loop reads CASSALGGTANEKLFF. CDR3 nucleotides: TGTGCCAGCAGCGCCCTGGGCGGGACGGCTAATGAAAAACTGTTTTTT. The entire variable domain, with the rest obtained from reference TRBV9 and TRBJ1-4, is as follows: DSGVTQTPKHLITATGQRVTLRCSPRSGDLSVYWYQQSLDQGLQFLIQYYNGEERAKGNILERFSAQQFPDLHSELNLSSLELGDSALYFCASSALGGTANEKLFFGSGTQLSVL.